This T cell receptor (beta chain) came from a study of cytomegalovirus exposure and HLA in healthy donors. The PCR ran on 60 Vbeta and 13 Jbeta primers. Here immunoSEQ multiplex PCR was the method, and the copy in TCRdb shows in-frame clones only, minus some. The sample has 90,000 to 120,000 clones, roughly 87% seen once; the top ten hold 2% to 3%. Regarding this clone: Antigen specificity is unknown.

Whole-study results and caveats: A link between a missense DCLRE1C variant and TCR beta V- and J-gene trimming emerged from a later analysis. The classifier reportedly diagnosed cytomegalovirus status with high specificity and sensitivity. Across donors, sequencing depth was assumed by presence/absence analyses to be roughly uniform. Immune exposure information available was restricted to CMV serostatus.

CDR1 and CDR2 from the germline V gene are SGHDN and FVKESK. Trimming removed 4 bases from V and 4 bases from J; junction bases left unmatched: 3. The CDR3 covers 15 residues. The sample was PBMCs. The TCR comes from a man younger than 45 in good health and CMV-seropositive. The gene calls are TRBV14 and TRBJ2-1, with TRBD2 matching 11 bases. As DNA, the CDR3 is TGTGCCAGCAGCCTGGGACTAGCGGCTTACAATGAGCAGTTCTTC. It codes for CASSLGLAAYNEQFF.